This TCR beta chain was sequenced in a study of naive and memory T cell subsets. The CDR3 consists of 12 residues. Germline lookup yields CDR1 SQVTM and CDR2 ANQGSEA. J gave up 3 bases and V 4 bases, and 0 bases lay outside the gene matches. CD4+ T cell IFNgamma after overnight CMV lysate exposure gave donor CMV status. Two oligonucleotides, mixed equimolar, formed the beta constant-region primer covering TRBC1 and TRBC2. The cDNA 3' end received a ligated single-stranded oligonucleotide carrying the SP2 primer and a 12-nucleotide UMI. Nested alpha and beta constant-region primers with the SP2 primer drove four PCR rounds on ligated cDNA. TCRdb re-called the UMI-ligation and nested PCR reads through MiXCR, storing one row per CDR3 protein. The sample has 65,000 to 85,000 distinct CDR3 sequences; around 13% are singletons.

The sequence came from a human donor in good health. The sample comprised central memory CD4+ T cells from blood. J is TRBJ1-1 and V is TRBV29-1; 9 bases are a match to TRBD1. CDR3 loop: CSVGQGDTEAFF. Here the CDR3 DNA reads TGCAGCGTTGGACAGGGGGACACTGAAGCTTTCTTT.